Given below is one T cell receptor beta chain in context. Its antigen is not yet known. No much larger clone is present one base from it, and per-base qualities are unavailable. The immunoSEQ hsTCRB v3.0 assay was used at survey level resolution to sequence the TRB variable region. The target sequencing depth for TRB was roughly 40,000-50,000 T-cell genomes per sample. TRB libraries were pooled and sequenced on an Illumina MiSeq using a v3 150-cycle kit. As for how the authors treated the data: Analysis of repertoires was carried out in R inside a reproducible Nextflow workflow spanning QC, data transformation and analysis. Custom analyses were implemented in LymphoSeq2, an R package for AIRR-Seq data exploration. A few samples that produced fewer than 5000 total TRB sequences were removed, so some 180 HIV repertoires were analyzed. Among the roughly 190 retained HIV repertoires, about 60 were collected before ART initiation and approximately 130 were collected after ART initiation. Each repertoire was downsampled to 5000 TRB nucleotide sequences, and summary statistics were averaged across 100 downsampling iterations. Only TRB sequences with CDR3 regions of at least seven amino acids were retained for analysis. A Shannon entropy-derived clonality score and the Gini coefficient were used to measure diversity. In the repertoire networks, any two of the top 5000 CDR3 amino acid sequences were connected whenever the two sequences differed by an edit distance of one. Antigen specificity groups and MHC restriction were predicted for TRB CDR3 amino acid sequences with GLIPH2. To flag known CMV, EBV, HIV or tissue antigen associations, CDR3 amino acid sequences were matched against VDJdb and McPAS-TCR. Pre-ART, post-ART and control groups were compared with Wilcoxon signed-rank tests and Holm-Bonferroni correction. TCRdb provides this immuneACCESS table in a form limited to in-frame rearrangements. Some clones are lacking; in checked studies, under half of them reflect an unresolved V gene, and why the rest are absent is not known. D and trimming were read from the DNA, whereas the V and J calls and clone size are those reported in that table. The sample data list about 16,000 clones, and around 75% of these were observed just once. 14% of the sample is taken by the ten largest.

To be included, a participant needed at least one PBMC sample from before ART initiation plus at least two post-ART samples. Treatment was received in the United States of America by all participants with HIV. Before DNA extraction, cryopreserved samples containing 1-10 million PBMC were thawed and washed. At the time of the earliest PBMC sample, participants with HIV were aged between about 23 and 55 years. PBMC samples were contributed by each participant from 1-4 timepoints before ART initiation and 2-8 timepoints after ART initiation, with a median of 7 samples. Serial HIV viral load, CD4+ T-cell count, ART history and demographic data were obtained for every participant. A Qiagen kit on a QIAcube was used to extract genomic DNA from unsorted PBMC, with samples processed in batches of 12. This record comes from a study of long-term antiretroviral therapy in people with HIV (dated by TCRdb to the early 2020s). Context from the whole study: The earliest samples were collected about a decade before the 2015 WHO recommendation for immediate ART, when ART was typically delayed until CD4 counts fell. A retrospective serial study tested whether ART initiation and durable HIV suppression were associated with changes in peripheral blood TRB repertoire composition and diversity. A total of fewer than 200 cryopreserved PBMC samples were contributed to the cohort by 30 adults with confirmed HIV infection, with samples collected serially over a mean of roughly six years (range 1-12). No cross-contamination during QIAcube processing was shown when test extractions of a monoclonal T-cell line were performed alongside 25 to 35 polyclonal samples. Of the 25 to 30 participants with HIV, ten to eleven were female.

Results and caveats for the whole study, not just this receptor: Owing to limited PBMC availability, only the TCR beta chain was sequenced, without alpha chain pairing. Because pre-ART samples had limited cell numbers, unsorted PBMC were profiled rather than sorted CD4+ and CD8+ T cells. Starting ART was linked to a significant rise in TRB diversity, yet even after long-term ART the diversity remained significantly lower than in transplant donor controls. Expanded TRB clones identified before ART initiation dominated the repertoire across all time points, though the dominance fluctuated and decreased in many PLHIV after ART. Compared with controls, HIV repertoires had narrower CDR3 length ranges, and the network structure pointed to an antigen-experienced repertoire that shifted only slightly toward naive after ART. No data were available on ART adherence, viral resistance or therapy changes, limiting inferences about post-ART repertoire changes. Samples dated from about 2004 to 2018, and the ART regimens used may be less effective than current ones.

The source of this sequence is a woman aged 45-65 years with HIV. Sequences were derived from unsorted PBMCs, sampled 1.5 years before starting antiretroviral therapy.

The DNA sequence is TGTGCCAGCTCACCAGGGCCCCGAGGCGGCTACACCTTC. Translated, it gives CASSPGPRGGYTF. Recombination linked TRBV18 to TRBJ1-2; there is no confident call for the D gene. V was cut back by 2 bases and J by 8 bases, leaving a gap of 12 bases between them. Reading the germline V gene gives CDR1 KGHSH and CDR2 LQKENI. The CDR3 contains 13 residues, cysteine and phenylalanine counted. Just the 39-base CDR3 DNA is kept, in frame starting at base 1.